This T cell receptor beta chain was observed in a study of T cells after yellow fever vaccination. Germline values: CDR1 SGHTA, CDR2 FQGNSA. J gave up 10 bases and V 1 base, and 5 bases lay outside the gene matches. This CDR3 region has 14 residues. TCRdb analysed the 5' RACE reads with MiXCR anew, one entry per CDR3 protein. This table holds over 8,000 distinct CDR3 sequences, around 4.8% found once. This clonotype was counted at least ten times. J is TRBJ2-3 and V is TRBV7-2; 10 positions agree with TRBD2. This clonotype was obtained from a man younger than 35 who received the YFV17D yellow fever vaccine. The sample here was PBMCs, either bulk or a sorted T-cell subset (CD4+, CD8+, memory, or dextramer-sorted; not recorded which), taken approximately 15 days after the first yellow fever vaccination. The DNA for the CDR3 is TGTGCCAGCAGCTTAGAGGCTACTAGCGGGGCGCAGTATTTT. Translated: CASSLEATSGAQYF. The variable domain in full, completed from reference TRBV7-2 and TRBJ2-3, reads GAGVSQSPSNKVTEKGKDVELRCDPISGHTALYWYRQSLGQGLEFLIYFQGNSAPDKSGLPSDRFSAERTGGSVSTLTIQRTQQEDSAVYLCASSLEATSGAQYFGPGTRLTVL.